Listed below are T cell receptor beta chains from one sample, sequenced in a study of shared clonotypes between healthy human individuals. Clones were sequenced by immunoSEQ multiplex PCR, and TCRdb holds only the in-frame ones, with some missing. The sample lists about 2.3 million clones; 90% to 95% were seen once. Sequencing was carried out using naive CD4+ T cells from PBMCs. These receptors all come from a man between 18 and 29 years old in good health. Some clones in this sample may be carry-over from other donors' samples. Each CDR3 is given with its conserved first and last residue.

TRBV6-5	TRBJ2-1	CASRLLGDSYNEQFF
TRBV4-3	TRBJ1-4	CASSQVRGEKLFF
TRBV7-9	TRBJ2-3	CASGMYRGRLDTQYF
TRBV28	TRBJ1-4	CASSNFRLYEKLFF
TRBV15	TRBJ1-2	CATSRRGQGATNYGYTF
TRBV28	TRBJ2-1	CASSLGRRARGNEQFF
TRBV18	TRBJ1-5	CASSPPGPNQPQHF
TRBV28	TRBJ2-3	CASIHRDSSTDTQYF
TRBV7-2	TRBJ2-3	CASSLSLTSGRGTDTQYF
TRBV27	TRBJ1-4	CASTVATPTTNEKLFF
TRBV28	TRBJ2-7	CASTFSRRDYEQYF
TRBV2	TRBJ2-2	CASSNGRTVGELFF
TRBV7-3	TRBJ2-1	CASSLVLAGDTEQFF
TRBV5-4	TRBJ2-1	CASSLSGRVWEEQFF
TRBV28	TRBJ1-1	CASTLTGTGKNTEAFF
TRBV6-6	TRBJ1-2	CASSHAYAMDYGYTF
TRBV18	TRBJ1-3	CASSPPGGPGNTIYF
TRBV9	TRBJ1-2	CASSGYPSGGYTF
TRBV7-2	TRBJ1-2	CASSLYGGRVDGYTF
TRBV23-1	TRBJ2-7	CASSQWGSRGLSYEQYF
TRBV7-7	TRBJ2-1	CASSLLPLARSNEQFF
TRBV5-1	TRBJ2-5	CASSQPLAPHQYF
TRBV28	TRBJ1-5	CASSDRGANQPQHF
TRBV2	TRBJ2-1	CASRESNEQFF
TRBV2	TRBJ1-1	CASSEQGRETEAFF
TRBV6-4	TRBJ2-5	CASSLDRQETQYF
TRBV2	TRBJ2-5	CASSVGGRGSVETQYF
TRBV2	TRBJ2-3	CASREGGTDTQYF
TRBV6-5	TRBJ2-1	CASSYSQRGTVFF
TRBV29-1	TRBJ2-5	CSVEDAGSRETQYF
TRBV5-6	TRBJ1-2	CASSSTGFGYTF